This section outlines one TCR beta chain sequence together with its context. Its antigen is undetermined. Germline V gene sequence: CDR1 DFQATT, CDR2 SNEGSKA (reference sequence). CDR3 length equals 15 residues. V gave up 0 bases and J gave up 1 base; unmatched junction bases: 5. This specimen belongs to a study of blood T cells in healthy people across ages. It was with a sample-barcoded 5' primer and a J-beta primer mix that a second PCR of about 6 to 11 cycles was run. TCRdb re-analysed the 5' RACE reads in MiXCR, keeping a single row per CDR3 protein. The repertoire holds about 1.8 million distinct CDR3 sequences, with roughly 49% as singletons. Study outcomes and limitations: Observed TCR beta diversity per million T cells went down as age went up. This fall followed a roughly linear course with age.

The TCR originated in a woman in her 40s in good health. Sequencing input: blood. This chain joins TRBV20-1 and TRBJ2-5; 7 bases match TRBD2. CDR3 protein: CSARDLGGGQETQYF. CDR3 sequence (DNA): TGCAGTGCTAGAGATCTGGGGGGGGGCCAAGAGACCCAGTACTTC.